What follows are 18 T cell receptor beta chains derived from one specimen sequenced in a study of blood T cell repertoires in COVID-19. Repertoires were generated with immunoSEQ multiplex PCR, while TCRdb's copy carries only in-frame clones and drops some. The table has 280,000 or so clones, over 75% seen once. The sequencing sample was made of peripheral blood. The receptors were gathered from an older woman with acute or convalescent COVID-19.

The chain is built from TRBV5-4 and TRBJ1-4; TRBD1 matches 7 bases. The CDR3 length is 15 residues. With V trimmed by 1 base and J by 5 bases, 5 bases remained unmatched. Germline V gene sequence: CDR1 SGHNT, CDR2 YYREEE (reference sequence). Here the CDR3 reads CASSLSTGWNEKLFF. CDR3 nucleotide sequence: TGTGCCAGCAGCTTGTCGACAGGGTGGAATGAAAAACTGTTTTTT.

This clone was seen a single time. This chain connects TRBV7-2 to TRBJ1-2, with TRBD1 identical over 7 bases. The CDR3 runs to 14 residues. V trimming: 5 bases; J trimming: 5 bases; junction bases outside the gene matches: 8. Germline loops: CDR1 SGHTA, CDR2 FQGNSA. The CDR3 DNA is TGTGCCAGCAGCCTCGAGACAGGGAGGTATGGCTACACCTTC. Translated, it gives CASSLETGRYGYTF.

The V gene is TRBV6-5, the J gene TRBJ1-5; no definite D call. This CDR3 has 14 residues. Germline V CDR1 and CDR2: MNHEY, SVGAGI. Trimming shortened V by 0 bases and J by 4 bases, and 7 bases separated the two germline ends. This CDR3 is CASSYSEGNQPQHF. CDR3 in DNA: TGTGCCAGCAGTTACTCGGAGGGAAATCAGCCCCAGCATTTT.

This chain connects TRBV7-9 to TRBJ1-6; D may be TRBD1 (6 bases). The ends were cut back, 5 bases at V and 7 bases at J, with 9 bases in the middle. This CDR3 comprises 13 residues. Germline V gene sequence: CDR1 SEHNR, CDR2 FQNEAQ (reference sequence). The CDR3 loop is CASSPTGNSPLHF. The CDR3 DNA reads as TGTGCCAGCAGCCCAACAGGGAATTCACCCCTCCACTTT.

CDR3 DNA sequence: TGTGCCAGCAGCTTTGGAGTAGCTAACACCGGGGAGCTGTTTTTT. Residues: CASSFGVANTGELFF. The chain couples TRBV7-6 to TRBJ2-2; D remains unclear. Germline CDR1 reads SGHVS; CDR2 reads FNYEAQ. The CDR3 has 15 amino acids. Trimming took 3 bases from V and 2 from J, leaving 10 bases between them.

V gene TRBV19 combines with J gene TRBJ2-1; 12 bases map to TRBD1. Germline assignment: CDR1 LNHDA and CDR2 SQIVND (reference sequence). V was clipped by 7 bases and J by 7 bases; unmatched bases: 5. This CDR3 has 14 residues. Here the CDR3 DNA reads TGTGCCAGTAAACCGGGACAGGGGGCGAATGAGCAGTTCTTC. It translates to CASKPGQGANEQFF. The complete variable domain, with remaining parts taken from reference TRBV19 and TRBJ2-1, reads DGGITQSPKYLFRKEGQNVTLSCEQNLNHDAMYWYRQDPGQGLRLIYYSQIVNDFQKGDIAEGYSVSREKKESFPLTVTSAQKNPTAFYLCASKPGQGANEQFFGPGTRLTVL.

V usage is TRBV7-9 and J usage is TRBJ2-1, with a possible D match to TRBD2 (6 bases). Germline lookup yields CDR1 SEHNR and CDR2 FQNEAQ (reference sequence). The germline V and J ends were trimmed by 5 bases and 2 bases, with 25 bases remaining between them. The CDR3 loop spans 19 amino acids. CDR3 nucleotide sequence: TGTGCCAGCAGCCGAGTCCTGGACTACCCTATCCCCCCCTACAATGAGCAGTTCTTC. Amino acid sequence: CASSRVLDYPIPPYNEQFF.

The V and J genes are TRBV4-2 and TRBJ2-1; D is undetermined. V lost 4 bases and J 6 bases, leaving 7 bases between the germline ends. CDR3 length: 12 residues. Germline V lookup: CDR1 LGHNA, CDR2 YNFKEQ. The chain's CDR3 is CASSLASNEQFF. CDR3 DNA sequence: TGTGCCAGCAGCCTAGCTAGCAATGAGCAGTTCTTC.

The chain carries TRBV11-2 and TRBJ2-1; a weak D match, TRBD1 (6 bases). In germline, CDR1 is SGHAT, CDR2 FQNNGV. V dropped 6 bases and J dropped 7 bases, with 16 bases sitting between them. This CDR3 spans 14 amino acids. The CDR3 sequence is CASSYLSQGNEQFF. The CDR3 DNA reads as TGTGCCAGCAGTTACCTGTCTCAGGGGAATGAGCAGTTCTTC.

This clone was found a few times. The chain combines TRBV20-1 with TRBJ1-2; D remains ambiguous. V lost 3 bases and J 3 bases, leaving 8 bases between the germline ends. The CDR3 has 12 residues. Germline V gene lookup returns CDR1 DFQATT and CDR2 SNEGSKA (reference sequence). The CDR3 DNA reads TGCAGTGCTAGTACAGTCGACTATGGCTACACCTTC. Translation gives CSASTVDYGYTF.

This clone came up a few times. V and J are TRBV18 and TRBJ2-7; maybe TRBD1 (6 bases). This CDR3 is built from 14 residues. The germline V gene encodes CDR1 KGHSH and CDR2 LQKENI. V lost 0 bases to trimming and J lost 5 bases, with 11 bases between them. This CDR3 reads CASSPPTGSHEQYF. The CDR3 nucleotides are TGTGCCAGCTCACCACCAACAGGGTCCCACGAGCAGTACTTC.

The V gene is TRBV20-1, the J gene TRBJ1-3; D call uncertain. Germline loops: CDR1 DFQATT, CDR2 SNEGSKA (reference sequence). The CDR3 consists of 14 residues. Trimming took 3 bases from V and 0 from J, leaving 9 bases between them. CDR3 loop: CSASRGASGNTIYF. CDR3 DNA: TGCAGTGCTAGTCGAGGTGCCTCTGGAAACACCATATATTTT.

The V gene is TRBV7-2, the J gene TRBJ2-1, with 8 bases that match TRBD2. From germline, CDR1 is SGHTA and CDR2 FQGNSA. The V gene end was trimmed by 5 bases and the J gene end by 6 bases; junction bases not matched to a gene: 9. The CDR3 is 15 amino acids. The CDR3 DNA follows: TGTGCCAGCAGCCAGCGGGAGTTAAGCACCAATGAGCAGTTCTTC. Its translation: CASSQRELSTNEQFF.

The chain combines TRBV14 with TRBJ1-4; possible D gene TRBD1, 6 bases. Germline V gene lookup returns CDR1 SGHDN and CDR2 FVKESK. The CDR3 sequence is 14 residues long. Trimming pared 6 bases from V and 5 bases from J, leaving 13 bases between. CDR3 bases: TGTGCCAGCAGGAAACAGGGACGGAATGAAAAACTGTTTTTT. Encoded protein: CASRKQGRNEKLFF. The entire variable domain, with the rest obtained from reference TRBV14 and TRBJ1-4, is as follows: EAGVTQFPSHSVIEKGQTVTLRCDPISGHDNLYWYRRVMGKEIKFLLHFVKESKQDESGMPNNRFLAERTGGTYSTLKVQPAELEDSGVYFCASRKQGRNEKLFFGSGTQLSVL.

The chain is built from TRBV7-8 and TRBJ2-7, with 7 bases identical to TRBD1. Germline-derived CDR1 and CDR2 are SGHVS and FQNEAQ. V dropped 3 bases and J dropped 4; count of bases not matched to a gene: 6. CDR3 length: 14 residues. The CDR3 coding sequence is TGTGCCAGCAGCTTGGGACAGCTGGGGTACGAGCAGTACTTC. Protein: CASSLGQLGYEQYF.

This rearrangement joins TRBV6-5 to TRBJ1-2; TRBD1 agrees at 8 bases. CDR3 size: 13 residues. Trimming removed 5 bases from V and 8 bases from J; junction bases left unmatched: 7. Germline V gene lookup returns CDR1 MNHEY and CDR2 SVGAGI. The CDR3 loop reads CASSRDRQWGYTF. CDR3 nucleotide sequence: TGTGCCAGCAGTCGGGACAGGCAGTGGGGCTACACCTTC.

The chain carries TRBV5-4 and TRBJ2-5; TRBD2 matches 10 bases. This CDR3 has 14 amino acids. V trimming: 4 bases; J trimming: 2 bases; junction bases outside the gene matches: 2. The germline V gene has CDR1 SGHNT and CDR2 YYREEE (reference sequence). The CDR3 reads CASSPGLAQETQYF. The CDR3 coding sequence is TGTGCCAGCAGCCCGGGACTAGCGCAAGAGACCCAGTACTTC.

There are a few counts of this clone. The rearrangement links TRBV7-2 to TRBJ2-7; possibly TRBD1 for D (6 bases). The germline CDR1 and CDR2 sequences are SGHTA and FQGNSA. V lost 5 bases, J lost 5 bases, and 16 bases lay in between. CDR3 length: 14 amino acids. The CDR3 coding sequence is TGTGCCAGCAGCCTAAGGACAGTTGCCCACGAGCAGTACTTC. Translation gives CASSLRTVAHEQYF.